The present T cell receptor (beta chain) was sequenced within a study of T cells in Graves' hyperthyroidism and ophthalmopathy. Study-wide results and caveats: Also found in blood were most expanded thyroid clonotypes above 0.001.

Note on this clonotype: The target antigen is unknown.

Regions amplified from RNA transcripts were the TCR beta CDR3 regions. TCR CDR3 regions were first amplified by RT-PCR with HTBI primers. MiXCR was run by TCRdb on the multiplex PCR reads, yielding one entry per CDR3 protein. The sample lists 450,000 to 650,000 distinct CDR3 sequences, 17% occurring once. Trimming left V 0 bases short and J 2 bases short, with 12 bases between. Germline V gene lookup returns CDR1 LNHNV and CDR2 YYDKDF (reference sequence). The CDR3 has 16 amino acids. A NOSPECS grade of at least 4, a Clinical Activity Score of at least 3 and duration under 3 months were recorded in ophthalmopathy patients.

This chain links TRBV15 with TRBJ2-3; no reliable D call. This TCR came from a woman aged 18-29 years with Graves' ophthalmopathy. The sample was blood. The CDR3 sequence: CATSRDQALNTDTQYF. Written as DNA, the CDR3 is TGTGCCACCAGCAGAGATCAAGCGCTTAACACAGATACGCAGTATTTT.